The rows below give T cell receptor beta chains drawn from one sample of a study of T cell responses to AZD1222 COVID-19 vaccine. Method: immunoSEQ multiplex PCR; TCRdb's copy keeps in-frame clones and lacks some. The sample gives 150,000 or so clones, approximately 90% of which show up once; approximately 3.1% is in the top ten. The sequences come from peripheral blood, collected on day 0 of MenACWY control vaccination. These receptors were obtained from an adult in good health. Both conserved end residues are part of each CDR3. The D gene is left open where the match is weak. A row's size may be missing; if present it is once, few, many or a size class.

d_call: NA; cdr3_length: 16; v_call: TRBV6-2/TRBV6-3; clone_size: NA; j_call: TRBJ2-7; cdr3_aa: CASSYYHAGSQLEQYF; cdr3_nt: TGTGCCAGCAGTTACTATCACGCGGGTTCCCAACTCGAGCAGTACTTC
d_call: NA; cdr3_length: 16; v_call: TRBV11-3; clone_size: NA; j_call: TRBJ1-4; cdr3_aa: CASSAPLVIRDEKLFF; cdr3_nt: TGTGCCAGCAGCGCCCCCCTGGTAATACGGGATGAAAAACTGTTTTTT
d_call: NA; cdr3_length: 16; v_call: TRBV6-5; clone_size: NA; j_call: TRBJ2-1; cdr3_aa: CASSYSNTGKTNEQFF; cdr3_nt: TGTGCCAGCAGTTACTCGAATACAGGGAAGACAAATGAGCAGTTCTTC
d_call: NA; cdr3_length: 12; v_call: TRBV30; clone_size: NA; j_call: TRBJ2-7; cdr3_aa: CAWSVTGYEQYF; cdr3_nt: TGTGCCTGGAGTGTGACAGGCTACGAGCAGTACTTC
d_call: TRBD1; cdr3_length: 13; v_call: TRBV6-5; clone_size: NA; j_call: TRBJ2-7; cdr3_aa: CASSRPGQYEQYF; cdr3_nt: TGTGCCAGCAGTCGGCCGGGACAGTACGAGCAGTACTTC
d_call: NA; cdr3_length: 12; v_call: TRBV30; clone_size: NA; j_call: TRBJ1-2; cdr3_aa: CAWSDGPIGYTF; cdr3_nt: TGTGCCTGGAGTGACGGGCCTATTGGCTACACCTTC
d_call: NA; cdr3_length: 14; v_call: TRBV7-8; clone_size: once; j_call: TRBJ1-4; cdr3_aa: CASSLGGLNEKLFF; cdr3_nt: TGTGCCAGCAGCTTAGGTGGTCTTAATGAAAAACTGTTTTTT
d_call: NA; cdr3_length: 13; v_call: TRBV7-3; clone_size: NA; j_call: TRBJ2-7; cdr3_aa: CASSKTSREEQYF; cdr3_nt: TGTGCCAGCAGCAAGACAAGTCGAGAAGAGCAGTACTTC
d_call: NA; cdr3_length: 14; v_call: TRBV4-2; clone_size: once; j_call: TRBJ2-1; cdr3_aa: CASSQVEGVHEQFF; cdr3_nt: TGTGCCAGCAGCCAAGTCGAGGGAGTCCATGAGCAGTTCTTC
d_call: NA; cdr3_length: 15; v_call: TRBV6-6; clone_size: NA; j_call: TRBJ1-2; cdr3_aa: CASSSPTGVEFGYTF; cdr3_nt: TGTGCCAGCAGTTCCCCGACAGGAGTTGAGTTTGGCTACACCTTC
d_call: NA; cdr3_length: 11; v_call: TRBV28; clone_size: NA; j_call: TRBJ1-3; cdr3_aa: CAIKNSHTIYF; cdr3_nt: TGTGCCATTAAGAATTCCCACACCATATATTTT
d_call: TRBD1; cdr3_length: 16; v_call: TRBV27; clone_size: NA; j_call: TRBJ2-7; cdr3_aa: CASSLPGTGGPYEQYF; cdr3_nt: TGTGCCAGCAGTTTACCCGGGACAGGGGGTCCCTACGAGCAGTACTTC